The rows below give T cell receptor beta chains drawn from one sample of a study of neurological immune-mediated disorders. TCRdb reprocessed the 5' RACE reads with MiXCR, giving one entry per CDR3 protein. The sample contains around 20,000 distinct CDR3 sequences, around 6.2% of which appear only once. The specimen was CD8+ T cells from blood. The receptor set was obtained from a man aged 18-30 years in good health. The CDR3 runs from the conserved cysteine through the conserved F or W. The D gene is left open where the match is weak. Only some rows state a clone size, as once, few, many or a class for expanded clones.

D gene: TRBD2; clone size: many; J gene: TRBJ2-7; V gene: TRBV4-1; CDR3 protein: CASSQDGRGSSYEQYF; CDR3 DNA: TGCGCCAGCAGCCAAGACGGGCGGGGGTCCTCCTACGAGCAGTACTTC
D gene: .; clone size: many; J gene: TRBJ2-1; V gene: TRBV20-1; CDR3 protein: CSAPPLARSYNEQFF; CDR3 DNA: TGCAGTGCTCCACCACTAGCCCGCTCCTACAATGAGCAGTTCTTC
D gene: .; clone size: many; J gene: TRBJ1-3; V gene: TRBV9; CDR3 protein: CASCPAEGENTIYF; CDR3 DNA: TGTGCCAGCTGCCCCGCCGAGGGGGAAAACACCATATATTTT
D gene: .; clone size: .; J gene: TRBJ2-1; V gene: TRBV24-1; CDR3 protein: CATSALAFSNEQFF; CDR3 DNA: TGTGCCACCAGTGCACTAGCTTTTAGCAATGAGCAGTTCTTC
D gene: .; clone size: many; J gene: TRBJ2-3; V gene: TRBV5-5; CDR3 protein: CASSPAPALVGTDTQYF; CDR3 DNA: TGTGCCAGCAGCCCTGCTCCCGCCCTTGTGGGCACAGATACGCAGTATTTT
D gene: TRBD1; clone size: many; J gene: TRBJ1-5; V gene: TRBV18; CDR3 protein: CASSSGQVSQPQHF; CDR3 DNA: TGTGCCAGCTCATCCGGACAGGTCAGTCAGCCCCAGCATTTT
D gene: TRBD2; clone size: many; J gene: TRBJ2-1; V gene: TRBV5-1; CDR3 protein: CASSLPTSGPYNEQFF; CDR3 DNA: TGCGCCAGCAGCTTGCCCACTAGCGGTCCCTACAATGAGCAGTTCTTC
D gene: .; clone size: many; J gene: TRBJ2-1; V gene: TRBV3-1; CDR3 protein: CASSQAVQHNEQFF; CDR3 DNA: TGTGCCAGCAGCCAAGCGGTTCAGCACAATGAGCAGTTCTTC
D gene: TRBD1; clone size: many; J gene: TRBJ1-3; V gene: TRBV12-3/TRBV12-4; CDR3 protein: CASSRQGFSPYSGNTIYF; CDR3 DNA: TGTGCCAGCAGTCGACAGGGGTTCTCGCCCTACTCTGGAAACACCATATATTTT
D gene: TRBD1; clone size: .; J gene: TRBJ2-7; V gene: TRBV30; CDR3 protein: CAWARDSSYEQYF; CDR3 DNA: TGTGCCTGGGCCCGGGACAGCTCCTACGAGCAGTACTTC
D gene: .; clone size: many; J gene: TRBJ2-7; V gene: TRBV7-6; CDR3 protein: CASSPWGVLAVEQYF; CDR3 DNA: TGTGCCAGCAGCCCCTGGGGGGTGCTGGCGGTCGAGCAGTACTTC
D gene: .; clone size: many; J gene: TRBJ2-2; V gene: TRBV7-9; CDR3 protein: CASSLVLTGELFF; CDR3 DNA: TGTGCCAGCAGCTTAGTCTTAACCGGGGAGCTGTTTTTT
D gene: .; clone size: many; J gene: TRBJ2-7; V gene: TRBV10-3; CDR3 protein: CAISEIGGAVYEQYF; CDR3 DNA: TGTGCCATCAGTGAGATCGGGGGTGCCGTCTACGAGCAGTACTTC
D gene: .; clone size: many; J gene: TRBJ2-1; V gene: TRBV25-1; CDR3 protein: CASSGQHEQFF; CDR3 DNA: TGTGCCAGCAGTGGCCAGCATGAGCAGTTCTTC
D gene: .; clone size: many; J gene: TRBJ1-1; V gene: TRBV12-3/TRBV12-4; CDR3 protein: CASSFLSAEAFF; CDR3 DNA: TGTGCCAGCAGTTTTCTATCGGCTGAAGCTTTCTTT
D gene: .; clone size: many; J gene: TRBJ1-5; V gene: TRBV10-3; CDR3 protein: CAISESGQDQPQHF; CDR3 DNA: TGTGCCATCAGTGAGTCCGGGCAGGATCAGCCCCAGCATTTT
D gene: TRBD1; clone size: many; J gene: TRBJ1-5; V gene: TRBV7-6; CDR3 protein: CASSLELRQGNQPQHF; CDR3 DNA: TGTGCCAGCAGCTTAGAACTGAGACAGGGAAATCAGCCCCAGCATTTT
D gene: TRBD1; clone size: many; J gene: TRBJ1-5; V gene: TRBV5-8; CDR3 protein: CASSLGTGGNQPQHF; CDR3 DNA: TGTGCCAGCAGCTTGGGGACAGGGGGCAATCAGCCCCAGCATTTT
D gene: TRBD1; clone size: many; J gene: TRBJ1-2; V gene: TRBV10-3; CDR3 protein: CAIRTTGEYNYGYTF; CDR3 DNA: TGTGCCATCAGAACGACAGGGGAATATAACTATGGCTACACCTTC
D gene: TRBD1; clone size: .; J gene: TRBJ1-2; V gene: TRBV29-1; CDR3 protein: CSVYTGGDRNSYTF; CDR3 DNA: TGCAGCGTCTATACAGGGGGTGATCGAAATAGCTACACCTTT
D gene: TRBD2; clone size: many; J gene: TRBJ2-7; V gene: TRBV5-1; CDR3 protein: CASRGETYEQYF; CDR3 DNA: TGCGCCAGCCGGGGGGAGACCTACGAGCAGTACTTC
D gene: .; clone size: .; J gene: TRBJ2-1; V gene: TRBV29-1; CDR3 protein: CSVETESSYNEQFF; CDR3 DNA: TGCAGCGTAGAGACAGAGAGCTCCTACAATGAGCAGTTCTTC
D gene: .; clone size: many; J gene: TRBJ2-1; V gene: TRBV5-1; CDR3 protein: CASSVFQDSYNEQFF; CDR3 DNA: TGCGCCAGCAGCGTGTTCCAGGATTCCTACAATGAGCAGTTCTTC
D gene: .; clone size: many; J gene: TRBJ2-2; V gene: TRBV18; CDR3 protein: CASSLSGELFF; CDR3 DNA: TGTGCCAGCTCGCTATCCGGGGAGCTGTTTTTT
D gene: .; clone size: many; J gene: TRBJ2-7; V gene: TRBV5-1; CDR3 protein: CASSPPSRYEQYF; CDR3 DNA: TGCGCCAGCAGCCCCCCCTCCCGCTACGAGCAGTACTTC
D gene: TRBD1; clone size: many; J gene: TRBJ2-2; V gene: TRBV7-9; CDR3 protein: CASSRGQGLTNTGELFF; CDR3 DNA: TGTGCCAGCAGCAGGGGACAGGGGCTCACGAACACCGGGGAGCTGTTTTTT
D gene: TRBD1; clone size: many; J gene: TRBJ2-2; V gene: TRBV12-3/TRBV12-4; CDR3 protein: CASSLRQGDTGELFF; CDR3 DNA: TGTGCCAGCAGTTTACGACAGGGAGACACCGGGGAGCTGTTTTTT
D gene: .; clone size: many; J gene: TRBJ2-5; V gene: TRBV7-2; CDR3 protein: CASSLARTYRQGTQYF; CDR3 DNA: TGTGCCAGCAGCTTGGCCAGGACATACCGTCAAGGGACCCAGTACTTC
D gene: .; clone size: many; J gene: TRBJ1-3; V gene: TRBV7-3; CDR3 protein: CASSRSGGSGNTIYF; CDR3 DNA: TGTGCCAGCAGCCGCTCGGGGGGCTCTGGAAACACCATATATTTT
D gene: TRBD1; clone size: many; J gene: TRBJ1-1; V gene: TRBV5-5; CDR3 protein: CASSIPTGTGGTEAFF; CDR3 DNA: TGTGCCAGCAGCATACCGACCGGGACAGGGGGGACTGAAGCTTTCTTT